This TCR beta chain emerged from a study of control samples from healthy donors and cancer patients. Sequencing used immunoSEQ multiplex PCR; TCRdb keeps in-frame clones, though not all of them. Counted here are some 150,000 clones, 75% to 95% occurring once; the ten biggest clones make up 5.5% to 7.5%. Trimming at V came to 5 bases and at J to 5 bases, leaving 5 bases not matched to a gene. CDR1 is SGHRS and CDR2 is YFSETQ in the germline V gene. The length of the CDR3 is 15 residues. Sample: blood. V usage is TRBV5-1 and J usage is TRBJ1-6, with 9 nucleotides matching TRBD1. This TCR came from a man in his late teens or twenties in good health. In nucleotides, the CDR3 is TGCGCCAGCAGTCCGGGACAGGGCGATAATTCACCCCTCCACTTT. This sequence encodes CASSPGQGDNSPLHF.